A few counts support the clone carrying this T cell receptor beta chain. Unfractionated whole blood yielded the extracted total RNA. The data originate from a study of human T cells and chemical hapten exposure. This CDR3 is 14 amino acids long. The germline V gene encodes CDR1 ENHRY and CDR2 SYGVKD. V trimming: 5 bases; J trimming: 8 bases; junction bases outside the gene matches: 5. In TCRdb, the 5' RACE reads were re-called with MiXCR into one record per CDR3 protein. The sample has more than 140,000 distinct CDR3 sequences; roughly 4% are singletons. The chain couples TRBV10-3 to TRBJ2-1, with 11 bases that match TRBD1. This clonotype was sampled from a female donor in good health. DNA of the CDR3: TGTGCCATCAGTCCGGGACAGGGGGTCCATGAGCAGTTCTTC. Its translation: CAISPGQGVHEQFF.